This TCR beta chain comes out of a study of blood T cell repertoires in COVID-19. About the research overall: Whether acute or convalescent, the COVID-19 samples came from the United States, Italy and Spain.

Study members were between roughly 18 and 100 years old and lived in some 22 US regions. Cohorts were based on clinical histories the participants reported. A COVID-19 case was met by exposed participants within 2 weeks before study entry. Clones were read by immunoSEQ multiplex PCR, and TCRdb kept only the in-frame ones, dropping some. The table shows approximately 300,000 clones, with 85% occurring only once. The germline gives CDR1 MNHEY, CDR2 SMNVEV (reference sequence). CDR3 length equals 13 residues. V was pared by 6 bases and J by 7 bases, with 12 bases between. Sequenced sample: PBMCs or T cells enriched from blood (not recorded which). The TCR comes from a woman younger than 45 who had been exposed to COVID-19. The rearrangement uses TRBV27 and TRBJ1-4; TRBD1 is a possible D gene (6 bases). CDR3: CASRRTAFEKLFF. CDR3 bases: TGTGCCAGCAGGCGGACAGCGTTTGAAAAACTGTTTTTT. Filled out from reference TRBV27 and TRBJ1-4, the complete variable domain reads EAQVTQNPRYLITVTGKKLTVTCSQNMNHEYMSWYRQDPGLGLRQIYYSMNVEVTDKGDVPEGYKVSRKEKRNFPLILESPSPNQTSLYFCASRRTAFEKLFFGSGTQLSVL.